This is a list of T cell receptor beta chains from one sample in a study of T-cell memory formation after mild COVID-19. Each CDR3 protein is one row after TCRdb ran MiXCR on the 5' RACE reads. The table shows under 250,000 distinct CDR3 sequences, with approximately 15% occurring only once. The sequencing input was PBMCs or a T cell subset sorted from them (not recorded which). The receptors shown here come from an adult woman who had mild COVID-19 (a few samples of this study predate the infection). Cell type and time point are not known. The CDR3 runs from the conserved cysteine through the conserved F or W. Each record gives: J gene, D gene, clone size, V gene, CDR3 DNA, CDR3 protein. D genes are given only for firm matches. Clone size is not always given. Where it is, it says once, few, many or a class for expanded clones.

j_call: TRBJ2-7
d_call: TRBD2
clone_size: few
v_call: TRBV7-9
cdr3_nt: TGTGCCAGCAGCTCTGGGGGGAGCGGGAGGGCCGAGCAGTACTTC
cdr3_aa: CASSSGGSGRAEQYF

j_call: TRBJ2-5
d_call: TRBD2
clone_size: few
v_call: TRBV7-3
cdr3_nt: TGTGCCAGCAGCCCATTAGCGGGAGGGCGGGAGACCCAGTACTTC
cdr3_aa: CASSPLAGGRETQYF

j_call: TRBJ2-1
d_call: TRBD2
clone_size: few
v_call: TRBV20-1
cdr3_nt: TGCAGTGCTAGAGGGGAGGGTTACAATGAGCAGTTCTTC
cdr3_aa: CSARGEGYNEQFF

j_call: TRBJ2-5
d_call: TRBD2
clone_size: few
v_call: TRBV19
cdr3_nt: TGTGCCAGTGGCGGACTAGTCGGTGAGACCCAGTACTTC
cdr3_aa: CASGGLVGETQYF

j_call: TRBJ2-5
d_call: TRBD2
clone_size: few
v_call: TRBV5-4
cdr3_nt: TGTGCCAGCAGCTCGCCAAGCGGGGGGGCCTATAGTGAGACCCAGTACTTC
cdr3_aa: CASSSPSGGAYSETQYF

j_call: TRBJ2-7
d_call: TRBD2
clone_size: NA
v_call: TRBV10-3
cdr3_nt: TGTGCCATCAGTGATCTAGCGGGGAGGCTCGACGAGCAGTACTTC
cdr3_aa: CAISDLAGRLDEQYF

j_call: TRBJ2-7
d_call: NA
clone_size: NA
v_call: TRBV19
cdr3_nt: TGTGCCAGTAGATTTACGGTCGCGGGGCCCAACTCCTACGAGCAGTACTTC
cdr3_aa: CASRFTVAGPNSYEQYF

j_call: TRBJ1-1
d_call: NA
clone_size: few
v_call: TRBV5-1
cdr3_nt: TGCGCCAGCAGCCAGCCACCGGGACAACCGAACACTGAAGCTTTCTTT
cdr3_aa: CASSQPPGQPNTEAFF

j_call: TRBJ1-6
d_call: NA
clone_size: NA
v_call: TRBV7-9
cdr3_nt: TGTGCCAGCAGCTTAGGCGGGGGCTCCTATAATTCACCCCTCCACTTT
cdr3_aa: CASSLGGGSYNSPLHF

j_call: TRBJ2-5
d_call: NA
clone_size: NA
v_call: TRBV20-1
cdr3_nt: TGCAGTGCTAGAGATTCTAGCAGGTGGGCCCAGTACTTC
cdr3_aa: CSARDSSRWAQYF

j_call: TRBJ1-2
d_call: NA
clone_size: few
v_call: TRBV6-6
cdr3_nt: TGTGCCAGCAGTGAAAGCGACAGGATCCCTGGCTACACCTTC
cdr3_aa: CASSESDRIPGYTF

j_call: TRBJ2-2
d_call: NA
clone_size: few
v_call: TRBV9
cdr3_nt: TGTGCCAGCAGCGCTTTTCCTACCGGGGAGCTGTTTTTT
cdr3_aa: CASSAFPTGELFF

j_call: TRBJ2-1
d_call: TRBD1
clone_size: NA
v_call: TRBV6-6
cdr3_nt: TGTGCCAGCAGCGGACAGGGAACAGGGGGCTCCTACAATGAGCAGTTCTTC
cdr3_aa: CASSGQGTGGSYNEQFF

j_call: TRBJ2-1
d_call: NA
clone_size: NA
v_call: TRBV6-5
cdr3_nt: TGTGCCACCTCAGACTTGGGTGAGCAGTTCTTC
cdr3_aa: CATSDLGEQFF

j_call: TRBJ1-1
d_call: TRBD1
clone_size: few
v_call: TRBV5-1
cdr3_nt: TGCCCCAGCAGCCCGGGGGACAGGGGGAACACTGAAGCTTTCTTT
cdr3_aa: CPSSPGDRGNTEAFF

j_call: TRBJ2-7
d_call: TRBD2
clone_size: NA
v_call: TRBV4-1
cdr3_nt: TGCGCCAGCAGCCAAGTTTCCAGCGGGGTTAACTACGAGCAGTACTTC
cdr3_aa: CASSQVSSGVNYEQYF

j_call: TRBJ2-1
d_call: NA
clone_size: NA
v_call: TRBV7-9
cdr3_nt: TGTGCCAGCAGCGGAACCCGAGGGCCCGGAGGCAATGAGCAGTTCTTC
cdr3_aa: CASSGTRGPGGNEQFF

j_call: TRBJ2-5
d_call: NA
clone_size: many
v_call: TRBV7-8
cdr3_nt: TGTGCCAGCACATTAGTCGAGGGTGGAGGAACCCAGTACTTC
cdr3_aa: CASTLVEGGGTQYF

j_call: TRBJ1-2
d_call: TRBD1
clone_size: many
v_call: TRBV6-5
cdr3_nt: TGTGCCAGCAGCAGGGGGAACTATGGCTACACCTTC
cdr3_aa: CASSRGNYGYTF

j_call: TRBJ1-2
d_call: NA
clone_size: NA
v_call: TRBV7-2
cdr3_nt: TGTGCCAGCAGCCGGCCGGGTAACTATGGCTACACCTTC
cdr3_aa: CASSRPGNYGYTF

j_call: TRBJ2-3
d_call: TRBD1
clone_size: few
v_call: TRBV10-3
cdr3_nt: TGTGCCATCAGTGGGGGACAGGGGAGCACAGATACGCAGTATTTT
cdr3_aa: CAISGGQGSTDTQYF

j_call: TRBJ2-1
d_call: NA
clone_size: few
v_call: TRBV6-5
cdr3_nt: TGTGCCAGCAGGGGTGACAGGTCCTCCTACAATGAGCAGTTCTTC
cdr3_aa: CASRGDRSSYNEQFF

j_call: TRBJ2-7
d_call: NA
clone_size: few
v_call: TRBV14
cdr3_nt: TGTGCCAGCAGTCCCCGGCAGGGTTTGATCCTCTACGAGCAGTACTTC
cdr3_aa: CASSPRQGLILYEQYF

j_call: TRBJ2-7
d_call: TRBD1
clone_size: NA
v_call: TRBV4-3
cdr3_nt: TGCGCCAGCAGCCTTTCCTCTTCAGGGGGCGGGTACGAGCAGTACTTC
cdr3_aa: CASSLSSSGGGYEQYF

j_call: TRBJ2-1
d_call: NA
clone_size: few
v_call: TRBV7-3
cdr3_nt: TGTGCCAGCAGCTCTGTCCGGACCGGATACAATGAGCAGTTCTTC
cdr3_aa: CASSSVRTGYNEQFF

j_call: TRBJ2-7
d_call: NA
clone_size: few
v_call: TRBV5-1
cdr3_nt: TGCGCCACCACACCAGGTCCCAGCTCCTACGAGCAGTACTTC
cdr3_aa: CATTPGPSSYEQYF

j_call: TRBJ2-7
d_call: NA
clone_size: many
v_call: TRBV6-5
cdr3_nt: TGTGCCAGCAGTCCCGCGAGGCTCCTGGGAGAGCAGTACTTC
cdr3_aa: CASSPARLLGEQYF

j_call: TRBJ2-7
d_call: NA
clone_size: NA
v_call: TRBV15
cdr3_nt: TGTGCCACCAGCAGAGAACGTGGAGGGGTCGGCGAGCAGTACTTC
cdr3_aa: CATSRERGGVGEQYF

j_call: TRBJ2-4
d_call: NA
clone_size: many
v_call: TRBV3-1
cdr3_nt: TGTGCCAGCAGCCACGGGGACTTAAACATTCAGTACTTC
cdr3_aa: CASSHGDLNIQYF

j_call: TRBJ2-7
d_call: NA
clone_size: NA
v_call: TRBV30
cdr3_nt: TGTGCCTGGGGTAGTCCCAAACAGGTGCAGTACTTC
cdr3_aa: CAWGSPKQVQYF

j_call: TRBJ2-1
d_call: NA
clone_size: few
v_call: TRBV7-7
cdr3_nt: TGTGCCAGCAGCGATCAGGGGGGCTGGAATGAGCAGTTCTTC
cdr3_aa: CASSDQGGWNEQFF

j_call: TRBJ2-1
d_call: TRBD2
clone_size: once
v_call: TRBV9
cdr3_nt: TGTGCCAGCAGCGTAGCTCCTAGCGGGGCCAATGAGCAGTTCTTC
cdr3_aa: CASSVAPSGANEQFF

j_call: TRBJ2-2
d_call: NA
clone_size: NA
v_call: TRBV5-1
cdr3_nt: TGCGCCAGCAGTCTAGGGAAGACAGGCACCGGGGAGCTGTTTTTT
cdr3_aa: CASSLGKTGTGELFF

j_call: TRBJ1-2
d_call: NA
clone_size: NA
v_call: TRBV28
cdr3_nt: TGTGCCAGCACCCTCCGACAGGTTTTTGCCTATGGCTACACCTTC
cdr3_aa: CASTLRQVFAYGYTF

j_call: TRBJ2-3
d_call: NA
clone_size: NA
v_call: TRBV5-8
cdr3_nt: TGTGCCAGCAGCTTGAAATGGGCTATTAAGCTCACAGATACGCAGTATTTT
cdr3_aa: CASSLKWAIKLTDTQYF

j_call: TRBJ2-3
d_call: NA
clone_size: few
v_call: TRBV5-1
cdr3_nt: TGCGCCAGCAGCGGAGGGGGCTACACAGATACGCAGTATTTT
cdr3_aa: CASSGGGYTDTQYF

j_call: TRBJ1-1
d_call: NA
clone_size: few
v_call: TRBV12-3/TRBV12-4
cdr3_nt: TGTGCCAGCAGTTTCGGGACATCGGGCACTGAAGCTTTCTTT
cdr3_aa: CASSFGTSGTEAFF

j_call: TRBJ1-2
d_call: NA
clone_size: few
v_call: TRBV29-1
cdr3_nt: TGCAGCGTTGGTGGTGTGGCAGGGCCATCCGACAGTAACTATGGCTACACCTTC
cdr3_aa: CSVGGVAGPSDSNYGYTF

j_call: TRBJ1-2
d_call: NA
clone_size: NA
v_call: TRBV6-1
cdr3_nt: TGTGCCAGCAGTGAAGCGCTTCGTACAGGTTATTATGGCTACACCTTC
cdr3_aa: CASSEALRTGYYGYTF

j_call: TRBJ1-2
d_call: TRBD1
clone_size: NA
v_call: TRBV12-3/TRBV12-4
cdr3_nt: TGTGCCAGCAGGTTACAGGGGGCGACCTATGGCTACACCTTC
cdr3_aa: CASRLQGATYGYTF

j_call: TRBJ2-5
d_call: NA
clone_size: NA
v_call: TRBV7-2
cdr3_nt: TGTGCCAGCAGCTTCATCGCCCGGGAGACCCAGTACTTC
cdr3_aa: CASSFIARETQYF

j_call: TRBJ2-1
d_call: TRBD1
clone_size: many
v_call: TRBV24-1
cdr3_nt: TGTGCCACCAGTGACCCGACAGGGACCCATCGAAATGAGCAGTTCTTC
cdr3_aa: CATSDPTGTHRNEQFF

j_call: TRBJ2-3
d_call: NA
clone_size: NA
v_call: TRBV3-1
cdr3_nt: TGTGCCAGCAGCCAAGGGCACATCCCTAGCACAGATACGCAGTATTTT
cdr3_aa: CASSQGHIPSTDTQYF

j_call: TRBJ2-4
d_call: NA
clone_size: many
v_call: TRBV29-1
cdr3_nt: TGCAGCGTTGGTGATAGCGGCCTCAGAGTTCAGTACTTC
cdr3_aa: CSVGDSGLRVQYF

j_call: TRBJ1-2
d_call: TRBD1
clone_size: few
v_call: TRBV5-1
cdr3_nt: TGCGCCAGCAGGCCCGGGACAGGGGTTAACTATGGCTACACCTTC
cdr3_aa: CASRPGTGVNYGYTF